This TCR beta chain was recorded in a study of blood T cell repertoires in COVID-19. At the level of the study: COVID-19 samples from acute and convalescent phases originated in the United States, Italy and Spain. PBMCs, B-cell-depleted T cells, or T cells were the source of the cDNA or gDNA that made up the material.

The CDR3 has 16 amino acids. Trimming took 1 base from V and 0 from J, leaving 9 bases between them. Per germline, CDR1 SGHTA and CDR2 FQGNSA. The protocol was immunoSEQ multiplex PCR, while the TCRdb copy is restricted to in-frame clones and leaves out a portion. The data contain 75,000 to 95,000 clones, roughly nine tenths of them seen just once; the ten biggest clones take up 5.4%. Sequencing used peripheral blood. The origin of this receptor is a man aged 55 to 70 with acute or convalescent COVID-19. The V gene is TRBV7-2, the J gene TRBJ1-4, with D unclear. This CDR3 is CASSLGGPTTNEKLFF. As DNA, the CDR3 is TGTGCCAGCAGCTTAGGCGGGCCGACAACTAATGAAAAACTGTTTTTT.